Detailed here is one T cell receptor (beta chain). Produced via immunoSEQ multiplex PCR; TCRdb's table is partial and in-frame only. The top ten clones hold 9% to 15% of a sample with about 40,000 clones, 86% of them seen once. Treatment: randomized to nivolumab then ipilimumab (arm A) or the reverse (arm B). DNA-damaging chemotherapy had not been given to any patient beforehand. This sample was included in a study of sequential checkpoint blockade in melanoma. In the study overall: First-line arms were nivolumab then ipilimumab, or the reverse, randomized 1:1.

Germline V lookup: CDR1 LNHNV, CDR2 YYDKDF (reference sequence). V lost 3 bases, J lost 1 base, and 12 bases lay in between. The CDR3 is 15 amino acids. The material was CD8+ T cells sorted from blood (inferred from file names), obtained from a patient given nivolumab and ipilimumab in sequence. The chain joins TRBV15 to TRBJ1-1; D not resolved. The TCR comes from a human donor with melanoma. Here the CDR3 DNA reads TGTGCCACCAGCAGGAGGGATGAGGGGAACACTGAAGCTTTCTTT. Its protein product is CATSRRDEGNTEAFF.